These 20 T cell receptor beta chains came from one sample sequenced in a study of identical twins. MiXCR, applied by TCRdb to the 5' RACE reads, yields one record per CDR3 protein. Here the sample spans around 490,000 distinct CDR3 sequences, 20% to 25% being singletons. The same data also went into a second study, on yellow fever vaccine responses in identical twins.

Material: CD4+ T cells sorted from blood. These receptors were taken from a woman aged 18-29 years in good health.

Ten or more counts support this clonotype. This sequence joins TRBV12-3 or TRBV12-4 and TRBJ2-1, with 11 bases that match TRBD2. V trimming: 6 bases; J trimming: 3 bases; junction bases outside the gene matches: 4. This CDR3 has 15 amino acids. For the CDR3, the DNA is TGTGCCAGCAGCTTAACTAGCGGGAGCTACAATGAGCAGTTCTTC. Residues: CASSLTSGSYNEQFF.

The chain links TRBV10-2 to TRBJ2-1; D call uncertain. Germline V gene sequence: CDR1 WSHSY, CDR2 SAAADI. The CDR3 covers 14 residues. V gave up 4 bases and J gave up 0 bases, with 7 bases separating them. In nucleotides, the CDR3 is TGCGCCAGCAGTGTTGGCAACTCCTACAATGAGCAGTTCTTC. Amino acid sequence: CASSVGNSYNEQFF.

Only a few counts were recorded for this clonotype. This chain links TRBV5-1 with TRBJ1-1, with 9 bases fitting TRBD1. CDR1 and CDR2 (germline): SGHRS, YFSETQ. The CDR3 is made up of 15 amino acids. The trim removed 1 base at V and 3 bases at J, leaving 4 bases unmatched. CDR3: CASSLIQGADTEAFF. The CDR3 region has the DNA TGCGCCAGCAGCTTGATACAGGGGGCCGACACTGAAGCTTTCTTT.

This clonotype was picked up a small number of times. This chain joins TRBV12-3 or TRBV12-4 and TRBJ2-1; D remains unclear. The CDR3 covers 14 residues. V lost 7 bases and J 6 bases, leaving 16 bases between the germline ends. CDR3 DNA sequence: TGTGCCAGCATTACGACTCAACGCCCCAATGAGCAGTTCTTC. Its translation is CASITTQRPNEQFF.

This clonotype was seen repeatedly, ten times or more. The chain recombines TRBV18 with TRBJ1-1; D remains ambiguous. The V end was cut by 8 bases, the J end by 1 base, with 14 bases between. The CDR3 totals 14 residues. Germline values: CDR1 KGHSH, CDR2 LQKENI. Written as DNA, the CDR3 is TGTGCCAGCAGTCCAGGACGGGGGAACACTGAAGCTTTCTTT. Protein: CASSPGRGNTEAFF.

In this sample, this clonotype turned up a few times. J is TRBJ2-1 and V is TRBV10-3; 9 nucleotides align to TRBD1. CDR3 length equals 12 residues. Germline CDR1 reads ENHRY; CDR2 reads SYGVKD. Trimming removed 6 bases from V and 13 bases from J; junction bases left unmatched: 7. CDR3 in DNA: TGTGCCATCAGCCCGGACAGGGGAGGCCAGTTCTTC. Translating it yields CAISPDRGGQFF.

This clonotype was seen only a few times. The chain is built from TRBV20-1 and TRBJ2-3; 10 bases are a match to TRBD2. The CDR3 loop spans 16 amino acids. The germline gives CDR1 DFQATT, CDR2 SNEGSKA (reference sequence). Trimming cost V 4 bases and J 5 bases; bases outside gene matches: 12. The CDR3 protein is CSANDPASSGRDTQYF. The CDR3 DNA reads TGCAGTGCTAACGACCCAGCGTCTAGCGGGAGAGATACGCAGTATTTT.

This chain uses TRBV12-3 or TRBV12-4 with TRBJ1-2, with a tentative D call TRBD1 (5 bases). The CDR3 consists of 13 residues. V lost 4 bases and J lost 3, with 9 bases in between. The CDR3, as DNA: TGTGCCAGCAGTTCCGGCAGGGACTATGGCTACACCTTC. Amino acids: CASSSGRDYGYTF.

This clonotype was detected only a few times. The DNA of the CDR3 is TGCAGTGCTAAAGGAGCGGGAGCCACGCTAGCCAAAAACATTCAGTACTTC. This codes for CSAKGAGATLAKNIQYF. V gene TRBV20-1 combines with J gene TRBJ2-4; 8 positions match TRBD2. The CDR3 is 17 residues long. V shed 4 bases, J shed 0 bases, and the junction held 11 bases outside the gene matches. In germline, CDR1 is DFQATT, CDR2 SNEGSKA (reference sequence).

This clonotype was observed a handful of times. V is TRBV12-3 or TRBV12-4 and J is TRBJ2-5; weak D call: TRBD1 (7 bases). The germline V and J ends were trimmed by 3 bases and 4 bases, with 15 bases remaining between them. This CDR3 is 15 amino acids long. The CDR3 DNA is TGTGCCAGCAGTTTTAGGCAGGGGGGAGGAGAGACCCAGTACTTC. It specifies CASSFRQGGGETQYF.

This clonotype was observed a handful of times. This chain joins TRBV12-3 or TRBV12-4 and TRBJ1-2; TRBD1 matches at 7 bases. CDR3 size: 14 residues. The J segment lost 5 bases and the V segment lost 5 bases, leaving 8 bases of the junction unmatched. CDR3 loop: CASSPTRTGYGYTF. The CDR3 DNA is TGTGCCAGCAGTCCAACACGGACAGGTTATGGCTACACCTTC.

This chain connects TRBV15 to TRBJ2-5; D gene uncertain. Germline V gene sequence: CDR1 LNHNV, CDR2 YYDKDF (reference sequence). This CDR3 has 15 amino acids. The V end lost 4 bases, the J end lost 2 bases, and 14 bases lay between the germline ends. The CDR3 nucleotides are TGTGCCACCAGCATCCCCAAAGGCGGACAAGAGACCCAGTACTTC. Amino acids: CATSIPKGGQETQYF.

This clonotype showed up just a few times. The chain links TRBV12-3 or TRBV12-4 to TRBJ2-3, with 10 bases fitting TRBD2. The CDR3 length is 14 residues. The ends lost 3 bases at V and 7 bases at J; junction bases unmatched: 4. CDR3 DNA sequence: TGTGCCAGCAGTTTCCTAGCGGGAGCAAATACGCAGTATTTT. This sequence encodes CASSFLAGANTQYF.

The V call is TRBV12-3 or TRBV12-4, the J call TRBJ2-2; D may be TRBD2 (5 bases). V lost 7 bases and J lost 4, with 13 bases in between. The CDR3 has 14 amino acids. In nucleotides, the CDR3 is TGTGCCAGCACCTTGAGAGGGATCACCGGGGAGCTGTTTTTT. Protein sequence: CASTLRGITGELFF.

This clonotype has a handful of counts. The J gene is TRBJ2-7, the V gene TRBV27; TRBD1 agrees at 8 bases. CDR3 length: 15 residues. After removal of 7 bases from V and 1 base from J, the junction contained 9 bases not matched to a gene. Germline loops: CDR1 MNHEY, CDR2 SMNVEV (reference sequence). CDR3 nucleotides: TGTGCCAGCATTTCCCGGACAGGGCCATCCTACGAGCAGTACGTC. As protein: CASISRTGPSYEQYV.

The chain links TRBV14 to TRBJ2-3, with D possibly being TRBD2 (5 bases). Germline assignment: CDR1 SGHDN and CDR2 FVKESK. The CDR3 has 15 residues. Trimming removed 4 bases from V and 2 bases from J, with 13 bases in between. CDR3 sequence reads: CASSLIAHITDTQYF. The CDR3 coding sequence is TGTGCCAGCAGCCTGATAGCGCATATCACAGATACGCAGTATTTT.

This clonotype has just a few counts. CDR3 nucleotides: TGTGCCAGCAGCTTAGACGGGGGGCGTGTAGCTTTCTTT. This encodes CASSLDGGRVAFF. The chain is built from TRBV7-2 and TRBJ1-1; maybe TRBD1 (6 bases). V was clipped by 1 base and J by 10 bases, with 13 bases between them. CDR1 is SGHTA, CDR2 FQGNSA, per germline. The CDR3 length is 13 residues.

The V and J genes are TRBV2 and TRBJ2-6; 7 bases fit TRBD1. V dropped 10 bases and J dropped 4; count of bases not matched to a gene: 13. The CDR3 extends over 16 amino acids. Germline V CDR1 and CDR2: SNHLY, FYNNEI. The CDR3 DNA sequence: TGTGCCACTCAACAGGGGTCGCCAGCGGGGGCCAACGTCCTGACTTTC. This encodes CATQQGSPAGANVLTF.

This clonotype appeared a few times. The V gene is TRBV5-1, the J gene TRBJ2-3, with 7 bases identical to TRBD2. V lost 4 bases to trimming and J lost 5 bases; unmatched junction nucleotides: 7. The CDR3 loop spans 14 amino acids. Germline CDR1 is SGHRS and CDR2 is YFSETQ. For the CDR3, the DNA is TGCGCCAGCAGCAGCGGGAACCGGATAGATACGCAGTATTTT. It encodes CASSSGNRIDTQYF.

This clonotype was seen only a few times. The rearrangement links TRBV11-2 to TRBJ2-6; D is unclear. The CDR3 is made up of 14 amino acids. Germline values: CDR1 SGHAT, CDR2 FQNNGV. Trimming cost V 1 base and J 10 bases, with 11 bases left between them. DNA of the CDR3: TGTGCCAGCAGCTTAGGGGCGAGTTTAAACGTCCTGACTTTC. Encoded protein: CASSLGASLNVLTF.